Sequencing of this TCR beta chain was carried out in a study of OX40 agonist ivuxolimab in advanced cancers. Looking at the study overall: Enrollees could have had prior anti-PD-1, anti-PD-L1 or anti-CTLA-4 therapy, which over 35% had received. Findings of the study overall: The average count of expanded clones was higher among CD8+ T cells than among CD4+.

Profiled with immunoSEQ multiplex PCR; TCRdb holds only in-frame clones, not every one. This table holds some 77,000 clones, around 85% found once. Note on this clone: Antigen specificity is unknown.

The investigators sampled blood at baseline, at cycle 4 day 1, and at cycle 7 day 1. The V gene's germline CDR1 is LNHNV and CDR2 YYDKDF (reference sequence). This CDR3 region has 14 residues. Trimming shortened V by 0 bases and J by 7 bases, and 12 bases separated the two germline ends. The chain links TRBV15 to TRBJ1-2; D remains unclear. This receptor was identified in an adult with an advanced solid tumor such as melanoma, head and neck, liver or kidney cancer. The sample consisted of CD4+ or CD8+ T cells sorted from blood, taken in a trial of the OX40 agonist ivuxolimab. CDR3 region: CATSRDPLQSGYTF. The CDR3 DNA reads TGTGCCACCAGCAGAGATCCGCTGCAGAGTGGCTACACCTTC.